The text below deals with one TCR beta chain. Its specificity is not known. CDR3 size: 14 residues. Trimming pared 1 base from V and 6 bases from J, leaving 14 bases between. Per the germline V gene, CDR1 is SGHRS and CDR2 is YFSETQ. This entry is derived from a study of T cell responses to AZD1222 COVID-19 vaccine. Study-level points and caveats: In the spike-specific TCR repertoire, nearly half reportedly target unmutated variant regions. Clonal diversity was possibly underestimated, and the donors were mostly white British, with more females.

Profiling relied on immunoSEQ multiplex PCR, and the TCRdb table lists in-frame clones only, not all of them. Here the sample spans some 110,000 clones, around nine tenths being singletons. The source was peripheral blood, collected 28 days after the second AZD1222 dose. This chain links TRBV5-1 with TRBJ2-7; D uncertain. The TCR comes from an adult who received the AZD1222 COVID-19 vaccine. CDR3 sequence (DNA): TGCGCCAGCAGCTTGACGACCCCGATCGGCGAGCAGTACTTC. It yields the protein CASSLTTPIGEQYF.